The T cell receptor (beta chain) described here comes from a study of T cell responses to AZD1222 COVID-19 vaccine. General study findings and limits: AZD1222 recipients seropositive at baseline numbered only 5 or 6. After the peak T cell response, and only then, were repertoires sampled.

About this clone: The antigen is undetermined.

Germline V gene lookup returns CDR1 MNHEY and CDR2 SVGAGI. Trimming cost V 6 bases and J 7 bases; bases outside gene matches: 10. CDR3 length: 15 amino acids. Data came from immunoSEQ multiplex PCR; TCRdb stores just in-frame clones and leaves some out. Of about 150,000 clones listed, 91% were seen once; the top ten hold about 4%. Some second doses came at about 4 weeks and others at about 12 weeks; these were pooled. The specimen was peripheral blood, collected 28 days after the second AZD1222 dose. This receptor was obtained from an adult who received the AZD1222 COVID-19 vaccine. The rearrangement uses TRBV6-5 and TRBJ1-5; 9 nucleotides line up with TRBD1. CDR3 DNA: TGTGCCAGCAGCGTCGGACAGGGGTTTAGGCAGCCCCAGCATTTT. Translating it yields CASSVGQGFRQPQHF.